The present T cell receptor beta chain was sequenced within a study of T cell responses to AZD1222 COVID-19 vaccine. V was trimmed by 6 bases and J by 4 bases, leaving 20 bases between them. The germline V gene has CDR1 KGHDR and CDR2 SFDVKD. The CDR3 has 16 residues. The method was immunoSEQ multiplex PCR; TCRdb's version includes in-frame clones alone and lacks a portion of them. The sample yields some 100,000 clones, approximately 90% seen once. The sequencing used peripheral blood, collected on day 0 of AZD1222 vaccination. V is TRBV24-1 and J is TRBJ1-1; D unclear. The sequence derives from an adult in good health. The CDR3 sequence is CATSHFFMQAGTEAFF. The DNA of the CDR3 is TGTGCCACCAGTCACTTTTTCATGCAGGCGGGCACTGAAGCTTTCTTT.